This T cell receptor (beta chain) came from a study of T-cell reconstitution after alpha-beta-depleted transplantation in children. Whole-study results and caveats: T-cell counts and diversity were attributed mostly to newly produced T cells one year after transplant. Surviving recipient T cells and thymic progenitors underlay high day-60 TCRbeta diversity in some patients. Alpha-beta T cells present about two months after transplant were reported to originate from several hundred expanded graft clones.

The CDR3 sequence is 15 residues long. Trimming pared 3 bases from V and 3 bases from J, leaving 15 bases between. Germline V CDR1 and CDR2: MNHEY, SMNVEV (reference sequence). TCRbeta library preparation incorporated unique molecular identifiers. Using its own MiXCR run on the PCR reads, TCRdb lists one record per CDR3 protein. The data hold 450,000 to 600,000 distinct CDR3 sequences, with under 12% observed a single time. Many counts were recorded for this clonotype. Its cognate antigen is unknown. Sample: PBMCs, taken before TCRalphabeta/CD19-depleted stem cell transplant. This rearrangement joins TRBV27 to TRBJ2-7; D uncertain. The sequence came from a child aged 2-15 years with inherited bone marrow failure, due to receive a stem cell transplant. The CDR3: CASSFLVGDRYEQYF. The CDR3 DNA sequence: TGTGCCAGCAGTTTCCTCGTTGGAGACCGCTACGAGCAGTACTTC.